This T cell receptor (beta chain) was observed in a study of CD8+CD57+ T cells in acquired aplastic anemia. Study information: Sorted CD4+ and CD8+ cell DNA averaged roughly 3.2 ug.

CDR3 length: 15 residues. Germline CDR1 SNHLY, CDR2 FYNNEI. V trimming: 6 bases; J trimming: 0 bases; junction bases outside the gene matches: 5. It was patients with CD8+CD57+ cell expansion by flow cytometry who were chosen for sequencing. Severe acquired aplastic anemia was diagnosed in all patients. Study-wide points: For CD8+ Simpson's diversity, patients and controls showed no significant difference. Patients and controls were found to share roughly 31 CD8+ CDR3 sequences.

Genomic DNA templated the TCR beta VDJ and CDR3 profiling. TCRdb re-analysed the reads in MiXCR, keeping a single row per CDR3 protein. Found here are under 350,000 distinct CDR3 sequences, around three fifths of them singletons; the top ten hold under 1.5%. This clonotype occurred many times. As yet, its antigen is unknown. Sequenced input: sorted CD4+, CD8+, or CD8+CD57+ T cells (not recorded which) from PBMCs. The clonotype originates from a human donor with aplastic anemia. The chain links TRBV2 to TRBJ1-5; 7 bases are a match to TRBD1. CDR3 region: CASRGQTYSNQPQHF. CDR3 DNA sequence: TGTGCCAGCAGGGGACAGACCTATAGCAATCAGCCCCAGCATTTT.